This is a list of T cell receptor beta chains from one sample in a study of Ad26.COV2.S vaccination and SARS-CoV-2 variants. Libraries were prepared by immunoSEQ multiplex PCR; TCRdb keeps only in-frame clonotypes and omits some of them. The sample has some 400,000 clones, 89% seen once. Sequenced here: peripheral blood, sampled in a trial of Ad26.COV2.S vaccine versus placebo. The receptors were sampled from a person between 18 and 59 years old who received the Ad26.COV2.S COVID-19 vaccine or a placebo. CDR3s include the opening cysteine and the closing phenylalanine or tryptophan. Fields, in order: CDR3 length, J gene, V gene, clone size, D gene, CDR3 protein, CDR3 DNA. The D gene is left open where the match is weak. For some rows the clone size is stated as once, few or many, or as a class when expanded; others skip it.

>16|TRBJ2-7|TRBV6-2/TRBV6-3|.|.
CASSFRLSIGAYEQYF
TGTGCCAGCAGTTTCCGGCTTTCTATAGGGGCGTACGAGCAGTACTTC
>18|TRBJ2-6|TRBV3-1/TRBV3-2|.|TRBD2
CASIGEGSRRSGANVLTF
TGTGCCAGCATTGGGGAGGGGTCCAGGCGCTCTGGGGCCAACGTCCTGACTTTC
>17|TRBJ2-1|TRBV3-1/TRBV3-2|.|TRBD2
CASSIGSGRSSYNEQFF
TGTGCCAGCAGCATAGGGAGCGGGAGGAGCTCCTACAATGAGCAGTTCTTC
>15|TRBJ2-5|TRBV2|.|TRBD2
CASSGASGSGETQYF
TGTGCCAGCAGTGGAGCTAGCGGGAGTGGAGAGACCCAGTACTTC
>15|TRBJ2-2|TRBV6-5|.|.
CASTIDDGWSGELFF
TGTGCCAGCACCATCGACGATGGGTGGTCCGGGGAGCTGTTTTTT
>13|TRBJ2-7|TRBV6-4|.|.
CASSVTPGAEQYF
TGTGCCAGCAGTGTGACCCCGGGGGCCGAGCAGTACTTC
>16|TRBJ2-1|TRBV4-2|.|TRBD2
CASSQAGEREGYEQFF
TGTGCCAGCAGCCAAGCTGGAGAGCGGGAGGGCTATGAGCAGTTCTTC
>14|TRBJ1-2|TRBV29-1|.|.
CSVPFRGVTGGYTF
TGCAGCGTTCCCTTTCGTGGCGTTACGGGTGGCTACACCTTC
>15|TRBJ2-5|TRBV28|.|TRBD1
CASRIGTGGRETQYF
TGTGCCAGCAGGATAGGGACAGGGGGACGAGAGACCCAGTACTTC
>13|TRBJ2-1|TRBV3-1/TRBV3-2|.|TRBD1
CASSQLRGREQFF
TGTGCCAGCAGCCAATTGAGGGGGCGGGAGCAGTTCTTC
>14|TRBJ2-7|TRBV28|.|TRBD1
CASSLKRTGDEQYF
TGTGCCAGCAGTTTAAAAAGGACAGGGGACGAGCAGTACTTC
>14|TRBJ1-1|TRBV19|.|TRBD1
CASSRQGFSTEAFF
TGTGCCAGTAGTAGACAGGGGTTTAGCACTGAAGCTTTCTTT
>14|TRBJ2-3|TRBV7-3|once|TRBD1
CASSETGAPDTQYF
TGTGCCAGCAGCGAGACAGGGGCCCCAGATACGCAGTATTTT
>14|TRBJ1-1|TRBV5-4|few|.
CASSLDHLNTEAFF
TGTGCCAGCAGCTTGGATCACTTGAACACTGAAGCTTTCTTT
>14|TRBJ2-7|TRBV10-3|.|.
CAISRLGRGYEQYF
TGTGCCATCAGTCGTTTGGGGAGGGGGTACGAGCAGTACTTC
>15|TRBJ2-1|TRBV5-4|.|TRBD2
CASSLLAGADNEQFF
TGTGCCAGCAGCTTGTTAGCGGGAGCGGACAATGAGCAGTTCTTC
>16|TRBJ2-6|TRBV7-3|.|.
CASSLSGASGANVLTF
TGTGCCAGCAGCTTATCTGGGGCCTCTGGGGCCAACGTCCTGACTTTC
>13|TRBJ1-1|TRBV28|.|.
CASFAAMNTEAFF
TGTGCCAGCTTTGCAGCCATGAACACTGAAGCTTTCTTT
>14|TRBJ2-1|TRBV20-1|.|TRBD2
CSASRGLGTNEQFF
TGCAGTGCTAGTCGGGGACTAGGGACAAATGAGCAGTTCTTC
>18|TRBJ1-5|TRBV21-1|once|.
CASSKRQDTTYSNQPQHF
TGTGCCAGCAGCAAACGACAGGACACTACTTATAGCAATCAGCCCCAGCATTTT
>14|TRBJ2-1|TRBV28|once|TRBD2
CASIRASGRNEQFF
TGTGCCAGCATCCGCGCTAGCGGGAGGAATGAGCAGTTCTTC
>17|TRBJ2-1|TRBV5-5|.|.
CASSLARGASSYNEQFF
TGTGCCAGCAGCTTGGCCAGGGGGGCCAGCTCCTACAATGAGCAGTTCTTC